The table lists the clone carrying this TCR beta chain with many counts. What it binds is unknown. These data come from a study of regulatory T cells in long-lasting Graves disease. Time point defined: persistent/refractory GD, antithyroid drugs over 5 years with positive TRAb. The TCR library was prepared using RNA isolated from PBMCs. According to the study, TCR beta libraries were built with iRepertoire HTBI primers and CDR3-region Arm-PCR. TCRdb recomputed calls from the multiplex PCR reads with MiXCR, one row per CDR3 protein. The repertoire holds 350,000 to 500,000 distinct CDR3 sequences, roughly 21% seen once, with roughly an eighth in the top ten. This CDR3 has 15 residues. With 6 bases clipped from V and 5 bases from J, the junction kept 7 bases outside the gene matches. Per germline, CDR1 MDHEN and CDR2 SYDVKM. Findings and caveats of the study: Peripheral blood, not thyroid tissue, was the sole material studied.

The chain carries TRBV28 and TRBJ2-2; 9 positions match TRBD1. The sequence came from a female donor with Graves disease. This specimen consisted of peripheral blood mononuclear cells (PBMCs), obtained when the disease was refractory, from a patient treated with antithyroid drugs. CDR3 DNA: TGTGCCAGCAGCCGGGACAGGGTAGGGACCGGGGAGCTGTTTTTT. It yields the protein CASSRDRVGTGELFF.